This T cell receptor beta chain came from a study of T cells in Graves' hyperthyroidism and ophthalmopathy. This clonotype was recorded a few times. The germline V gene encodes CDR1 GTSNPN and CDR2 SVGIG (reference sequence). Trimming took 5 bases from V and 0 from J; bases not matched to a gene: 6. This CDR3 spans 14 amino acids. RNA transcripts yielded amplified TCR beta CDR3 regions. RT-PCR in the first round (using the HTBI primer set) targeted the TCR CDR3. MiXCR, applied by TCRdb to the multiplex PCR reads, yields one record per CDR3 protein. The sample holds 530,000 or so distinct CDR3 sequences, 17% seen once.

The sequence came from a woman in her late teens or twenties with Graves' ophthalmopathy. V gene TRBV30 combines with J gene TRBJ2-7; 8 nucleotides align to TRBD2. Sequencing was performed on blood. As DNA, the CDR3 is TGTGCCTGGGAACGGCGGGGGGCCTCCTACGAGCAGTACTTC. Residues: CAWERRGASYEQYF.